These T cell receptor beta chains were read from a single sample in a study of OX40 agonist ivuxolimab in advanced cancers. Profiling relied on immunoSEQ multiplex PCR, and the TCRdb table lists in-frame clones only, not all of them. Of around 50,000 clones listed, more than 75% are singletons. The sample in question was CD4+ or CD8+ T cells sorted from blood, obtained in a trial of the OX40 agonist ivuxolimab. These receptors originate from an adult with an advanced solid tumor such as melanoma, head and neck, liver or kidney cancer. CDR3s leave out the opening cysteine and the closing phenylalanine or tryptophan. D genes are given only for firm matches.

D,J,V,CDR3
.,TRBJ1-2,TRBV28,ASSLGLYGYT
.,TRBJ1-3,TRBV28,ASSFNAGNTIY
TRBD2,TRBJ2-3,TRBV4-2,ASSLREGTDTQY
.,TRBJ2-7,TRBV11-3,ASSLRETYEQY
.,TRBJ1-3,TRBV5-1,ASSPDIGNTIY
.,TRBJ1-4,TRBV6-1,ASSEGGEKLF
.,TRBJ1-5,TRBV7-2,ASSQGSNQPQH
.,TRBJ2-3,TRBV6-1,ASTKVTDTQY
TRBD2,TRBJ2-2,TRBV6-6,ASRASGSGTGELF
.,TRBJ2-5,TRBV21-1,ASSRGRETQY